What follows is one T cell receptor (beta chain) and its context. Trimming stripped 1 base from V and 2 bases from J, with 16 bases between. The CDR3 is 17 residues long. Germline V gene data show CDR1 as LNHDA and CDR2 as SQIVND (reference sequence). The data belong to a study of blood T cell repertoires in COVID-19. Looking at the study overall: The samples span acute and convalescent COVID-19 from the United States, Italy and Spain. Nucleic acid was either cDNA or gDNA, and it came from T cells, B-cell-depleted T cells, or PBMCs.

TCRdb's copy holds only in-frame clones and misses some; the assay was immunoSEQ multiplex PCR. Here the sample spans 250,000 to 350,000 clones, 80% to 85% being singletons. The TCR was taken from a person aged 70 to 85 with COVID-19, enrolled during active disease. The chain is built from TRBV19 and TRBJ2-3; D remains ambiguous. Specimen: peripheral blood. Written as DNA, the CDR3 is TGTGCCAGTAGTATAGGTCGTCGGTCCCTCGTCACAGATACGCAGTATTTT. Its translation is CASSIGRRSLVTDTQYF. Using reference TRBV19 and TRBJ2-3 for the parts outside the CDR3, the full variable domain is DGGITQSPKYLFRKEGQNVTLSCEQNLNHDAMYWYRQDPGQGLRLIYYSQIVNDFQKGDIAEGYSVSREKKESFPLTVTSAQKNPTAFYLCASSIGRRSLVTDTQYFGPGTRLTVL.